This T cell receptor (beta chain) came from a study of blood T cell repertoires in COVID-19 (TCRdb year 2020). Turning to the overall study: The collaborator samples originated in the United States, Italy and Spain and spanned the acute and convalescent phases of COVID-19. The prospective study material was composed of cDNA or gDNA derived from T cells, B-cell-depleted T cells, or PBMCs. The dataset comprised deeply sampled blood TCRbeta repertoires from subjects exposed to, actively infected with, or recovered from COVID-19. The repertoires were released in a freely available public database intended as a resource for research on the immune response to SARS-CoV-2. Samples were obtained from the ongoing ImmuneRACE study (first 160 participants) and from 1,200 or so subjects provided by 6 global collaborators. Sample metadata almost always included a de-identified subject ID, COVID-19 status, age in years and sex. Where available, HLA class I and class II types were obtained from metadata supplied by the sample provider rather than from assay-based typing. Study-level results and caveats: The amount of clinical and demographic metadata varied by source and participant and was provided uncurated.

CDR1 LNHDA and CDR2 SQIVND are derived from the germline V gene (reference sequence). The trim is 7 bases for V and 0 bases for J, with a gap of 15 bases between the germline ends. Measured from the cysteine to the phenylalanine, the CDR3 is 16 residues long. Just CDR3 DNA is preserved here, 48 bases in frame from base 1. TCRbeta CDR3 regions were amplified from genomic DNA using the immunoSEQ Assay, a bias-controlled multiplex PCR. Concerning the study's data processing: The number of nucleated cells in each sample was estimated by amplification of reference gene primers within the assay. To quantify the absolute abundance of each unique TCRbeta CDR3 rearrangement, sequence reads were collapsed and filtered. Productive Simpson clonality was computed per sample as the square root of Simpson's diversity index over productive rearrangements. TCRdb's version of the immuneACCESS table is confined to in-frame rearrangements and falls short of the full clone set. An unresolved V gene accounts for under half of the shortfall where checked; the remainder is of unknown origin. V and J calls and clone size follow that table, whereas D and trimming were derived from the DNA. The sample profile shows about 150,000 clones; over 70% of them were found once. The ten top clones hold approximately 19% of the sample.

About this clone itself: Its antigen specificity is not known. Base qualities are not at hand, and no much larger clone is one base apart.

Another Seattle source contributed samples from volunteer blood donors who had recovered from COVID-19. Whole blood was collected in K2EDTA tubes by collaborating institutions according to the institutions' own protocols. For TCRbeta analysis, collaborator samples were shipped as frozen whole blood, as isolated PBMCs, or as DNA extracted from either sample type. The clonotype originates from a woman in her 70s who had recovered from COVID-19. The chain was built from TRBV19 and TRBJ2-2; possibly the D gene is TRBD2, per 7 matching bases. Sequenced: peripheral blood. The DNA sequence reads TGTGCCAGTACCCCTTGGGGGGGCCCGAACACCGGGGAGCTGTTTTTT. Its protein is CASTPWGGPNTGELFF. The CDR3 plus the reference TRBV19 and TRBJ2-2 genes for the other parts give the full variable domain: DGGITQSPKYLFRKEGQNVTLSCEQNLNHDAMYWYRQDPGQGLRLIYYSQIVNDFQKGDIAEGYSVSREKKESFPLTVTSAQKNPTAFYLCASTPWGGPNTGELFFGEGSRLTVL.